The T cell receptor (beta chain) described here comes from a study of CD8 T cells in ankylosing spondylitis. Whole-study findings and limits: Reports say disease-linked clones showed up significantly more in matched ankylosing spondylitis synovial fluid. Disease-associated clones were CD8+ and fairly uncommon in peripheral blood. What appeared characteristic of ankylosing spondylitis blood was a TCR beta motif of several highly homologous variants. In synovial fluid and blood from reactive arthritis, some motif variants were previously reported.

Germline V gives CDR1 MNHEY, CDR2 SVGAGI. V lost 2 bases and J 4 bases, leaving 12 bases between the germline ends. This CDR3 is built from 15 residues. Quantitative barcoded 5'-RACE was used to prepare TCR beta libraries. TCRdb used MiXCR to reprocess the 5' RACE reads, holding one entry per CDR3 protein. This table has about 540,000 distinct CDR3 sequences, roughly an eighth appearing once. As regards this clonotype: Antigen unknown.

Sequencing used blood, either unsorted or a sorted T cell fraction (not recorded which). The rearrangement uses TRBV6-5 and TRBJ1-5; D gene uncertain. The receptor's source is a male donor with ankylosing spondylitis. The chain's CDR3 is CASSYAPDVNQPQHF. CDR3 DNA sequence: TGTGCCAGCAGTTACGCCCCGGACGTAAATCAGCCCCAGCATTTT.